The clone carrying this T cell receptor (beta chain) was detected many times. Its antigen is not known. One entry per CDR3 protein, called by TCRdb with MiXCR from the RT-PCR reads. Of approximately 730,000 distinct CDR3 sequences in the sample, around 14% were seen once. The CDR3 consists of 11 residues. V dropped 6 bases and J dropped 8 bases, with 11 bases sitting between them. Germline V gene data show CDR1 as SQVTM and CDR2 as ANQGSEA. This sample stems from a study of response to subunit inactivated influenza vaccine. Study-wide findings and caveats: It was suggested by the authors that few new T cells are recruited by each seasonal influenza vaccination.

V and J are TRBV29-1 and TRBJ2-1, with D tentatively TRBD2 (5 bases). This material consisted of PBMCs from blood, taken around two weeks before vaccination. The receptor was isolated from a man in his fifties or sixties who received an inactivated influenza vaccine. CDR3 DNA sequence: TGCAGCGTGGGGAACGGGGATGAGCAGTTCTTC. Translating it yields CSVGNGDEQFF.